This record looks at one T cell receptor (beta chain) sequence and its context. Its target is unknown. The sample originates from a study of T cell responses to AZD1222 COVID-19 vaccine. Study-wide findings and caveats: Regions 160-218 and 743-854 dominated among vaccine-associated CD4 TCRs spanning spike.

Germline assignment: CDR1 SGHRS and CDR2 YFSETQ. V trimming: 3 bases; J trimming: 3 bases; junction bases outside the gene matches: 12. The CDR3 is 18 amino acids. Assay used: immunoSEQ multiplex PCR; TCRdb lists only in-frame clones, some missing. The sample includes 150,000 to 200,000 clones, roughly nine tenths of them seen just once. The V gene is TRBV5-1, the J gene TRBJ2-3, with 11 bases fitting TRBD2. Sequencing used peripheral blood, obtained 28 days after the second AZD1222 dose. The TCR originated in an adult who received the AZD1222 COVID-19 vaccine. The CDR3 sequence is CASSSTGLAGVRTDTQYF. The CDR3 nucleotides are TGCGCCAGCAGCTCAACCGGACTAGCGGGCGTCCGGACAGATACGCAGTATTTT.